These 15 T cell receptor beta chains came from one sample sequenced in a study of cytomegalovirus exposure and HLA in healthy donors. PCR was performed using 60 Vbeta and 13 Jbeta primers. Libraries were prepared by immunoSEQ multiplex PCR; TCRdb keeps only in-frame clonotypes and omits some of them. The data hold around 110,000 clones, with about 69% observed a single time. The sequencing input was PBMCs. The receptors were gathered from a woman younger than 30 in good health and CMV-seronegative.

The rearrangement joins TRBV28 to TRBJ1-1; TRBD1 is a possible D gene (5 bases). The CDR3 covers 14 residues. The V gene lost 4 bases and the J gene lost 6 bases, with 15 bases spanning the gap. The germline CDR1 and CDR2 sequences are MDHEN and SYDVKM. CDR3 in amino acids: CASSSRTQVPEAFF. The CDR3 nucleotides read TGTGCCAGCAGTTCCCGCACACAGGTCCCTGAAGCTTTCTTT.

The V gene is TRBV6-1, the J gene TRBJ1-5; D is uncertain. Trimming took off 7 bases at V and 0 bases at J, with 4 bases between the two ends. The CDR3 sequence is 12 residues long. CDR1 MNHNS and CDR2 SASEGT come from the germline V gene. Here the CDR3 DNA reads TGTGCCAGCACAGGTAGCAATCAGCCCCAGCATTTT. It encodes CASTGSNQPQHF.

A few counts support this clone. This chain joins TRBV5-4 and TRBJ2-1; tentative D call: TRBD2 (6 bases). The germline CDR1 and CDR2 sequences are SGHNT and YYREEE (reference sequence). This CDR3 is built from 14 residues. V gave up 1 base and J gave up 6 bases, with 11 bases separating them. The chain's CDR3 is CASSLLRGPNEQFF. Here the CDR3 DNA reads TGTGCCAGCAGCTTGCTGCGGGGCCCCAATGAGCAGTTCTTC. The whole variable domain, filled in from reference TRBV5-4 and TRBJ2-1, reads ETGVTQSPTHLIKTRGQQVTLRCSSQSGHNTVSWYQQALGQGPQFIFQYYREEENGRGNFPPRFSGLQFPNYSSELNVNALELDDSALYLCASSLLRGPNEQFFGPGTRLTVL.

This clone was recorded a few times. The chain has TRBV6-1 and TRBJ2-3, with 10 nucleotides matching TRBD2. Per the germline V gene, CDR1 is MNHNS and CDR2 is SASEGT. The CDR3 sequence is 15 residues long. Trimming at V came to 0 bases and at J to 4 bases, leaving 1 base not matched to a gene. CDR3 bases: TGTGCCAGCAGTGAAGCTAGCGGGGGGCCAGATACGCAGTATTTT. This sequence encodes CASSEASGGPDTQYF.

The rearrangement joins TRBV4-1 to TRBJ1-5, with D perhaps TRBD1 (5 bases). From germline, CDR1 is MGHRA and CDR2 YSYEKL. The CDR3 sequence is 16 residues long. V was pared by 1 base and J by 3 bases, with 13 bases between. The CDR3 DNA reads TGCGCCAGCAGCCAAGTGAGTGGGGCAGACAATCAGCCCCAGCATTTT. Protein sequence: CASSQVSGADNQPQHF.

The chain employs TRBV7-9 and TRBJ2-3, with D perhaps TRBD1 (6 bases). Germline CDR1 SEHNR, CDR2 FQNEAQ (reference sequence). V was cut by 2 bases and J by 2 bases, with 8 bases left in between. The CDR3 covers 14 residues. This chain's CDR3 is CASSLSGDTDTQYF. The CDR3 region has the DNA TGTGCCAGCAGCTTATCAGGGGACACAGATACGCAGTATTTT. Based on the CDR3 plus reference TRBV7-9 and TRBJ2-3, the full variable domain is DTGVSQNPRHKITKRGQNVTFRCDPISEHNRLYWYRQTLGQGPEFLTYFQNEAQLEKSRLLSDRFSAERPKGSFSTLEIQRTEQGDSAMYLCASSLSGDTDTQYFGPGTRLTVL.

The rearrangement uses TRBV28 and TRBJ1-2, with 9 positions matching TRBD1. CDR3 length equals 15 residues. Germline loops: CDR1 MDHEN, CDR2 SYDVKM. With 4 bases clipped from V and 3 bases from J, the junction kept 6 bases outside the gene matches. For the CDR3, the DNA is TGTGCCAGCAGTTCCCGACAGGGGGAAGACTATGGCTACACCTTC. It yields the protein CASSSRQGEDYGYTF.

The J gene is TRBJ2-1, the V gene TRBV29-1; TRBD1 agrees at 10 bases. Germline assignment: CDR1 SQVTM and CDR2 ANQGSEA. The CDR3 loop spans 14 amino acids. Losses at the gene ends were 5 bases for V and 4 bases for J; bases not matched to a gene: 5. CDR3 loop: CSVRTGGGYNEQFF. CDR3 nucleotides: TGCAGCGTTAGGACAGGGGGAGGTTACAATGAGCAGTTCTTC.

The chain employs TRBV30 and TRBJ1-2; TRBD1 might be the D (6 bases). CDR3 length equals 14 residues. CDR1 GTSNPN and CDR2 SVGIG come from the germline V gene (reference sequence). V was pared by 5 bases and J by 8 bases, with 21 bases between. CDR3 nucleotide sequence: TGTGCCTGGGGTCCGGGGGCGGGGGTAGGAGGCTACACCTTC. It specifies CAWGPGAGVGGYTF.

CDR3 DNA sequence: TGTGCCAGCAGTTTCCTCCTGACAGGGTTGAACACTGAAGCTTTCTTT. Translating it yields CASSFLLTGLNTEAFF. V usage is TRBV27 and J usage is TRBJ1-1, with TRBD1 matching 7 bases. Germline V gene lookup returns CDR1 MNHEY and CDR2 SMNVEV (reference sequence). J was trimmed by 0 bases and V by 3 bases; bases with no gene match: 7. The CDR3 totals 16 residues.

J is TRBJ1-4 and V is TRBV18; 7 bases are shared with TRBD1. The CDR3 loop spans 16 amino acids. V lost 4 bases, J lost 4 bases, and 9 bases stayed unmatched. Germline V CDR1 and CDR2: KGHSH, LQKENI. The CDR3 nucleotides are TGTGCCAGCTCACGAACAACAGGGGCCTATAATGAAAAACTGTTTTTT. Translating it yields CASSRTTGAYNEKLFF.

This clone appeared a few times. The chain has TRBV6-1 and TRBJ2-7, with 10 bases that match TRBD1. J lost 2 bases, V lost 6 bases, and 4 bases had no gene match. The CDR3 consists of 14 residues. Looked up from germline, CDR1 is MNHNS and CDR2 is SASEGT. The chain's CDR3 is CASRAGTGAYEQYF. The CDR3 nucleotides are TGTGCCAGCAGGGCCGGGACAGGGGCCTACGAGCAGTACTTC.

This clone showed up just a few times. The gene calls are TRBV25-1 and TRBJ2-1; tentative D call: TRBD2 (5 bases). This CDR3 has 12 residues. The germline V gene has CDR1 MGHDK and CDR2 SYGVNS. Trimming pared 5 bases from V and 6 bases from J, leaving 8 bases between. The CDR3 region is CASSWGANEQFF. The CDR3, as DNA: TGTGCCAGCAGTTGGGGAGCCAATGAGCAGTTCTTC.

The CDR3 nucleotides are TGTGCCAGCCTCGAAGGGGGCGGCACAGATACGCAGTATTTT. Its translation is CASLEGGGTDTQYF. V gene TRBV25-1 combines with J gene TRBJ2-3, with 7 positions matching TRBD1. The J segment lost 1 base and the V segment lost 8 bases, leaving 6 bases of the junction unmatched. The CDR3 totals 14 residues. The germline gives CDR1 MGHDK, CDR2 SYGVNS.

On this clone: This CDR3 fails to terminate in the conserved phenylalanine or tryptophan, so it likely reflects a read error. It is unclear where the CDR3 begins or ends on the DNA, so no DNA is shown, and the CDR3 is as TCRdb lists it. The J gene is TRBJ1-1, the V gene TRBV6-5. The CDR3 is 13 residues long, ends included. Germline CDR1 reads MNHEY; CDR2 reads SVGAGI. CDR3 sequence reads: CASSYRGTTEALV.